This TCR beta chain originates from a study of PD-1 blockade in classical Hodgkin lymphoma. Across the study: The study gave patients nivolumab 3 mg/kg intravenously every 2 weeks.

TCRdb's copy holds only in-frame clones and misses some; the assay was immunoSEQ multiplex PCR. The sample shows tens of thousands of clones, around 75% of them seen only once. Germline V gene sequence: CDR1 DFQATT, CDR2 SNEGSKA (reference sequence). V was trimmed by 6 bases and J by 3 bases, leaving 9 bases between them. The CDR3 has 11 amino acids. Time point defined: cycle 4 day 1 (C4D1), after 6 weeks of nivolumab. All patients relapsed after autologous stem cell transplantation, and brentuximab vedotin exposure varied. By magnetic negative selection, CD4+ T cells were purified from thawed PBMCs. General study results and limits: No one has yet defined what causes the repertoire differences, which may be disease activity or prior therapy.

Regarding this clone: Its antigen is still unknown.

The receptor was derived from a human donor with classical Hodgkin lymphoma. The material was CD4+ T cells from blood, obtained before the fourth cycle of nivolumab. The chain couples TRBV20-1 to TRBJ2-7, with D hard to call. In nucleotides, the CDR3 is TGCAGTGCGGGAAGTTACTACGAGCAGTACTTC. It translates to CSAGSYYEQYF.